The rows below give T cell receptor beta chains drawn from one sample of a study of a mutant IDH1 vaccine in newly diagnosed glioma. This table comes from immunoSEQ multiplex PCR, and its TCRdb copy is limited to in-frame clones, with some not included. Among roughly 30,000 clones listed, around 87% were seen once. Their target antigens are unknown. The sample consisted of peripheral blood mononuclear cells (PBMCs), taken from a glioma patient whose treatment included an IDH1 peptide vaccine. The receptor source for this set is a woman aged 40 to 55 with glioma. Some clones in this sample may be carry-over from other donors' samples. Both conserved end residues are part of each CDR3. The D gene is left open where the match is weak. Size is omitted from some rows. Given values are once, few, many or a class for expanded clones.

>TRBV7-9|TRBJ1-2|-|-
TGTGCCAGCAGCTTAGCAGCCAGCTCCTATGGCTACACCTTC
CASSLAASSYGYTF
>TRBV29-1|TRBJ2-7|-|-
TGCAGCGTTGCTCCGGGCGGCGAGCAGTACTTC
CSVAPGGEQYF
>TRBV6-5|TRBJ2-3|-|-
TGTGCCAGCAGTTACGGGGGGGCGGAAAATACGCAGTATTTT
CASSYGGAENTQYF
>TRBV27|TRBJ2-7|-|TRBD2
TGTGCCAGCAGTTTCGGTTTGGGAGCGGGGAAGGACGAGCAGTACTTC
CASSFGLGAGKDEQYF
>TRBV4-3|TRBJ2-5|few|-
TGCGCCAGCAGCCCCCACCAGGGTCTACAAGAGACCCAGTACTTC
CASSPHQGLQETQYF
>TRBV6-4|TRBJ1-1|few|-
TGTGCCAGCAGTGAGGCTGAAGCTTTCTTT
CASSEAEAFF
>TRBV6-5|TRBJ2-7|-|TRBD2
TGTGCCAGCAGTTACTCGAGCGGGGGGGCCTACGAGCAGTACTTC
CASSYSSGGAYEQYF
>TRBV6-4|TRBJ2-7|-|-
TGTGCCAGCAGTGAAAGAGCTGGGACCTACGAGCAGTACTTC
CASSERAGTYEQYF
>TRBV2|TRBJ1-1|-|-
TGTGCCAGCAGTGAAGCGGCGAACACTGAAGCTTTCTTT
CASSEAANTEAFF
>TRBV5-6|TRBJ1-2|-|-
TGTGCCAGCAGCTTGGGAGGGGTGGCTGGCTACACCTTC
CASSLGGVAGYTF
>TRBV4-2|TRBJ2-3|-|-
TGTGCCAGCAGCCAGGCAGATACGCAGTATTTT
CASSQADTQYF
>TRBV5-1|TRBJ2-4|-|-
TGCGCCAGCAGGGATAGCAACATTCAGTACTTC
CASRDSNIQYF
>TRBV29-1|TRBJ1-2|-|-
TGCAGCGTTTACGTACGATATGGCTACACCTTC
CSVYVRYGYTF
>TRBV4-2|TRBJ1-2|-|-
TGTGCCAGCAGCCAAGATCCGGCAGGGAGAGAGGGCTACACCTTC
CASSQDPAGREGYTF
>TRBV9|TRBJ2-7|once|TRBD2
TGTGCCAGCAGCGTATTTAGCGGGAGCTACGAGCAGTACTTC
CASSVFSGSYEQYF
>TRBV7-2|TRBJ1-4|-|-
TGTGCCAGCAGCTTAGAAAGGGAGGAAAAACTGTTTTTT
CASSLEREEKLFF
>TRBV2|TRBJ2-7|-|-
TGTGCCAGCAGTGAACAGTACGAGCAGTACTTC
CASSEQYEQYF
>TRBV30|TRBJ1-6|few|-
TGTGCCTGGAGTGTGAGCGGGAATTCACCCCTCCACTTT
CAWSVSGNSPLHF
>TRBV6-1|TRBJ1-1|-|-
TGTGCCAGCAACAGGGTCATGAACACTGAAGCTTTCTTT
CASNRVMNTEAFF
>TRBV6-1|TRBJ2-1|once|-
TGTGCCAGCGGCGCACTAGCCTATGAGCAGTTCTTC
CASGALAYEQFF
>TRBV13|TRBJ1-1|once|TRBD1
TGTGCCAGCAGTCACCGGGACAGGGGACCTAACACTGAAGCTTTCTTT
CASSHRDRGPNTEAFF
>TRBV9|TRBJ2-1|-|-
TGTGCCAGCAGCGTAGACGTCCGCGGTGAGCAGTTCTTC
CASSVDVRGEQFF
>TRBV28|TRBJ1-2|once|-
TGTGCCAGCAGTCCGGACCTAGGGGGGTCTTATGGCTACACCTTC
CASSPDLGGSYGYTF
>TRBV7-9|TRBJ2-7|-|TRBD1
TGTGCCAGCAGCTACTTAGGACAGGACCCACTCGAGCAGTACTTC
CASSYLGQDPLEQYF
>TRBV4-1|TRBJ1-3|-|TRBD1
TGCGCCAGCAGCCAAGTTCCCGGGACAGGGGGAAACACCATATATTTT
CASSQVPGTGGNTIYF